This TCR beta chain was found in a study of blood T cell repertoires in COVID-19. Study context: Sites across the United States, Italy and Spain contributed samples from acute and convalescent COVID-19. From T cells, B-cell-depleted T cells, or PBMCs came the material, which was cDNA or gDNA.

In the study's own analysis: Scientists estimated how many nucleated cells there were by amplifying reference gene primers. Profiling relied on immunoSEQ multiplex PCR, and the TCRdb table lists in-frame clones only, not all of them. That table supplies the V and J calls and clone size; D and trimming were determined from the DNA. The table has 25,000 to 30,000 clones, 75% to 90% seen once. The CDR3 sequence is 12 residues long. Trimming stripped 4 bases from V and 8 bases from J, with 11 bases between. Germline assignment: CDR1 MDHEN and CDR2 SYDVKM. This sequence originates from a man aged 60 to 69 with acute or convalescent COVID-19. The sequenced sample was peripheral blood. The chain carries TRBV28 and TRBJ1-1; D gene uncertain. The CDR3 bases are TGTGCCAGCAGTTCAGGCGGGTCGGAAGCTTTCTTT. It codes for CASSSGGSEAFF. Combining the CDR3 with reference TRBV28 and TRBJ1-1 gives the whole variable domain DVKVTQSSRYLVKRTGEKVFLECVQDMDHENMFWYRQDPGLGLRLIYFSYDVKMKEKGDIPEGYSVSREKKERFSLILESASTNQTSMYLCASSSGGSEAFFGQGTRLTVV.